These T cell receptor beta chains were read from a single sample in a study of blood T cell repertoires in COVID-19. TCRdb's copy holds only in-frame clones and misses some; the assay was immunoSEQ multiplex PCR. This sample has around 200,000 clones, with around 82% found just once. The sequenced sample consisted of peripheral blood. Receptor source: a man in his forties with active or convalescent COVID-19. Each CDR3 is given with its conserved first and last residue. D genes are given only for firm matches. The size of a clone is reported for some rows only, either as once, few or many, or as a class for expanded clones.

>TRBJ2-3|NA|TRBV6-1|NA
TGTGCCAGCAGTGAAGCGCTGCCTAGCTCATATACAGATACGCAGTATTTT
CASSEALPSSYTDTQYF
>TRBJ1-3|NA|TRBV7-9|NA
TGTGCCAGCAGCTTGGGCACAGGTGTAGCAGGAAACACCATATATTTT
CASSLGTGVAGNTIYF
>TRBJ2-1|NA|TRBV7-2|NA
TGTGCCAGCAGTATGACATATAACTCCTACAATGAGCAGTTCTTC
CASSMTYNSYNEQFF
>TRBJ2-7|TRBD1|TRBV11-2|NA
TGTGCCAGCAGCTGGGACAGGGCCGGATACGAGCAGTACTTC
CASSWDRAGYEQYF
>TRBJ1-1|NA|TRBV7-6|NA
TGTGCCAGCAGCTCGGGCGAGGGTGATGGGGACACTGAAGCTTTCTTT
CASSSGEGDGDTEAFF
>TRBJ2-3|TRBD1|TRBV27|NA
TGTGCCAGCAGGACAGGGGCTACGCAGTATTTT
CASRTGATQYF
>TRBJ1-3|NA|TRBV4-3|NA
TGCGCCAGCAGCCAAGTACCAGGCTCTGGAAACACCATATATTTT
CASSQVPGSGNTIYF
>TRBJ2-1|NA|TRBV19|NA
TGTGCCAGTAGTATGCAATCAGCGGTTAATGAGCAGTTCTTC
CASSMQSAVNEQFF
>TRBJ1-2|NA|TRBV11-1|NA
TGTGCCAGCAGCTTAGCGTTAAACTATGGCTACACCTTC
CASSLALNYGYTF
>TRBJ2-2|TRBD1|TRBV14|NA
TGTGCCAGCAGCCCCCGCCAGGGGGTGGGCACCGGGGAGCTGTTTTTT
CASSPRQGVGTGELFF
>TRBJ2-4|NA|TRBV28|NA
TGTGCCAGCAGTTTAACGGGGGTCCGAGGCAAAAACATTCAGTACTTC
CASSLTGVRGKNIQYF
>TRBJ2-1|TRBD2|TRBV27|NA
TGTGCCAGCAGTGGGACTAGCGGGGGGGCCCAGTTCTTC
CASSGTSGGAQFF
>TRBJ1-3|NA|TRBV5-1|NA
TGCGCCAGCAGCGCGGATGGGGGCAGAGGAAACACCATATATTTT
CASSADGGRGNTIYF
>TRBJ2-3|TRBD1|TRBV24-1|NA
TGTGCCACCAGGGGCAGGGGGTATACAGATACGCAGTATTTT
CATRGRGYTDTQYF
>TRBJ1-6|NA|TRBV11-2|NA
TGTGCCAGCAGCTTAACGCTCCCAGGGGCAGGGTCTAATTCACCCCTCCACTTT
CASSLTLPGAGSNSPLHF
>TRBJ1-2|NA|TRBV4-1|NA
TGCGCCAGCAGCCAAAGCCGCGGGACGGACACTACCGGCTACACCTTC
CASSQSRGTDTTGYTF
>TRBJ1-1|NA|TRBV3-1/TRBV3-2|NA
TGTGCCAGCAGCCGTCAAGACAGCAGCAAAGCTTTCTTT
CASSRQDSSKAFF
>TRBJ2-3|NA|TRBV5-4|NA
TGTGCCAGCAGCTTGGGGGGGCAAAGCACAGATACGCAGTATTTT
CASSLGGQSTDTQYF
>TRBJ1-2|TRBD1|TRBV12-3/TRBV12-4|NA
TGTGCCAGCAGTCCGGGGACAGGTTATGGCTACACCTTC
CASSPGTGYGYTF
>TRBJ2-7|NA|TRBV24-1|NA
TGTGCCACCAGTGACCGGTTGTCCTACGAGCAGTACTTC
CATSDRLSYEQYF
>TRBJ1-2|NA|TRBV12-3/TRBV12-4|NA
TGTGCCAGCAACCCAGCGAGATACTATGGCTACACCTTC
CASNPARYYGYTF
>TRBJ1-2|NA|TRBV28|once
TGTGCCAGCAGCACGGGGGGGGGCATCAACTATGGCTACACCTTC
CASSTGGGINYGYTF
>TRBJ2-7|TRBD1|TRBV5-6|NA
TGTGCCAGCAGCGTCTGGGACAGGGCTACCTACGAGCAGTACTTC
CASSVWDRATYEQYF
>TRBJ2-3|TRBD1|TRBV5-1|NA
TGCGCCAGCAGCTTGGGGGACAGGGGTCGCACAGATACGCAGTATTTT
CASSLGDRGRTDTQYF
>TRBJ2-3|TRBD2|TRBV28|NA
TGTGCCAGCAGTTTTTTGGCGGGGGGAATCACAGATACGCAGTATTTT
CASSFLAGGITDTQYF
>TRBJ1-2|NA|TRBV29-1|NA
TGCAGCGTTGAAGAGGTGAGCTATGGCTACACCTTC
CSVEEVSYGYTF
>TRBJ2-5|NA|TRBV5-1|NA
TGCGCCAGCAGCTTCAGGGGCTCCTCGAAGGAGACCCAGTACTTC
CASSFRGSSKETQYF
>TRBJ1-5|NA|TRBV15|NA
TGTGCCACCCACGGGGGATTTGTCAATCAGCCCCAGCATTTT
CATHGGFVNQPQHF
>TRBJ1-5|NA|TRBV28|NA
TGTGCCAGCAGGGAGGGAGGGGACGATCAGCCCCAGCATTTT
CASREGGDDQPQHF
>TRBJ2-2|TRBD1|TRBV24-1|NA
TGTGCCACCAGTGATTTTCAGGGGGCAAACTCGAACACCGGGGAGCTGTTTTTT
CATSDFQGANSNTGELFF
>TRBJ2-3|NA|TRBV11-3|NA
TGTGCCAGCAGCCCACGCCTGGGGAATAGCGCAGATACGCAGTATTTT
CASSPRLGNSADTQYF
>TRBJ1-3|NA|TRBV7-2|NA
TGTGCCAGCAGCTCACAGCCTTTTGGAAACACCATATATTTT
CASSSQPFGNTIYF
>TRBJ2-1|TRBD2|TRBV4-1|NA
TGCGCCAGCAGCCAAACCCTAGCGGGGGGCTCCTACAATGAGCAGTTCTTC
CASSQTLAGGSYNEQFF
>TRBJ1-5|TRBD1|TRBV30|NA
TGTGCCTGGAGTCACCCCGACGGGACAGGGCATTTT
CAWSHPDGTGHF
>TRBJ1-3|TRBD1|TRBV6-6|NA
TGTGCCAGCACCAAGGACAGGGGGTGGGGAAACACCATATATTTT
CASTKDRGWGNTIYF